This T cell receptor beta chain stems from a study of T-cell reconstitution after alpha-beta-depleted transplantation in children. This clonotype was seen at least ten times. Its specificity is not known. Study-level results: Newly generated T cells supplied most T-cell counts and diversity one year post-transplant. In patients about two months after transplant, alpha-beta T cells reportedly arose from several hundred expanded graft clones. Day-60 TCRbeta diversity that was high in some patients was derived from surviving recipient T cells and thymic progenitors.

Germline V gene lookup returns CDR1 SEHNR and CDR2 FQNEAQ (reference sequence). The CDR3 runs 13 residues. The ends were cut back, 5 bases at V and 3 bases at J, with 11 bases in the middle. Preparation of the TCRbeta library involved a method that used unique molecular identifiers. TCRdb recomputed calls from the PCR reads with MiXCR, one row per CDR3 protein. The sample holds under 20,000 distinct CDR3 sequences; 7.7% are singletons and the top ten take 30% to 45%. This material consisted of PBMCs, mostly from graft donor cells, taken 60 days after TCRalphabeta/CD19-depleted stem cell transplant. The chain has TRBV7-9 and TRBJ2-7; unclear D gene. The sequence derives from a boy under two years old who had a stem cell transplant for Wiskott-Aldrich syndrome, so the T cells may come from the graft donor. The CDR3: CASSPEPYYEQYF. CDR3 DNA: TGTGCCAGCAGCCCCGAACCATACTACGAGCAGTACTTC.